The rows below give T cell receptor beta chains drawn from one sample of a study of vaccination effects on CD4 cells after COVID-19. Here immunoSEQ multiplex PCR was the method, and the copy in TCRdb shows in-frame clones only, minus some. The repertoire holds 70,000 or so clones, 73% seen once, with 5% in the top ten. No antigens are known for them. The material sequenced was CD4+ T cells from PBMCs cultured with HIV peptides, taken before COVID-19 vaccination. These receptors came from a human donor who had a prior SARS-CoV-2 infection. The CDR3 runs from the conserved cysteine through the conserved F or W. The order of the fields is D gene, clone size, V gene, J gene, CDR3 DNA, CDR3 protein. The D gene is left open where the match is weak. The size entry is marked missing in some rows and otherwise reads once, few, many or a size class.

d_call: NA; clone_size: few; v_call: TRBV30; j_call: TRBJ1-6; cdr3_nt: TGTGCCTGGAGTGGAAGACCGAGTAAGGATAATTCACCCCTCCACTTT; cdr3_aa: CAWSGRPSKDNSPLHF
d_call: TRBD1; clone_size: NA; v_call: TRBV4-2; j_call: TRBJ1-5; cdr3_nt: TGTGCCAGCAGCCAAGAACAGGGGGCGCGTTCCGGCAATCAGCCCCAGCATTTT; cdr3_aa: CASSQEQGARSGNQPQHF
d_call: NA; clone_size: few; v_call: TRBV6-5; j_call: TRBJ2-1; cdr3_nt: TGTGCCAGCAGCTACAGGCAAGGTGAGCAGTTCTTC; cdr3_aa: CASSYRQGEQFF
d_call: NA; clone_size: NA; v_call: TRBV2; j_call: TRBJ2-5; cdr3_nt: TGTGCCAGCAGTGAAGTCTCGGCAGAGACCCAGTACTTC; cdr3_aa: CASSEVSAETQYF
d_call: NA; clone_size: NA; v_call: TRBV5-1; j_call: TRBJ1-6; cdr3_nt: TGCGCCAGCAGGGGGACGACAGGAACGAATTCACCCCTCCACTTT; cdr3_aa: CASRGTTGTNSPLHF
d_call: TRBD1; clone_size: once; v_call: TRBV5-1; j_call: TRBJ2-7; cdr3_nt: TGCGCCAGAGGACAGGTCTTACCGAGCTCCTACGAGCAGTACTTC; cdr3_aa: CARGQVLPSSYEQYF
d_call: NA; clone_size: NA; v_call: TRBV11-2; j_call: TRBJ2-5; cdr3_nt: TGTGCCAGCAGCTCGCTCGTGACTAGTCGGACCCAGTACTTC; cdr3_aa: CASSSLVTSRTQYF
d_call: NA; clone_size: NA; v_call: TRBV5-1; j_call: TRBJ2-7; cdr3_nt: TGCGCCAGCAGCTTGGAGCAGGGCCTTTACTACGAGCAGTACTTC; cdr3_aa: CASSLEQGLYYEQYF
d_call: NA; clone_size: NA; v_call: TRBV10-3; j_call: TRBJ2-7; cdr3_nt: TGTGCCATCAGTGAGACCAGACAGGACGAGCAGTACTTC; cdr3_aa: CAISETRQDEQYF
d_call: TRBD1; clone_size: NA; v_call: TRBV4-2; j_call: TRBJ1-5; cdr3_nt: TGTGCCAGCAGCCAATTCGGCCAGGGGGATCAGCCCCAGCATTTT; cdr3_aa: CASSQFGQGDQPQHF
d_call: NA; clone_size: NA; v_call: TRBV15; j_call: TRBJ2-2; cdr3_nt: TGTGCCACCAGCGACTCTTTATTGAACACCGGGGAGCTGTTTTTT; cdr3_aa: CATSDSLLNTGELFF